One and the same sample provided the 28 T cell receptor beta chains below, sequenced in a study of CD8 T cells in ankylosing spondylitis. One entry per CDR3 protein results from TCRdb running MiXCR on the 5' RACE reads. The sample contains about 150,000 distinct CDR3 sequences, just under 7.5% of which appear only once. Sequenced input: blood, either unsorted or a sorted T cell fraction (not recorded which). The receptors were sampled from a female donor with ankylosing spondylitis or in good health (not recorded which).

The sample holds many counts of this clonotype. The chain uses TRBV5-1 and TRBJ1-1; D not certain. Trimming left V 0 bases short and J 7 bases short, with 13 bases between. This CDR3 has 14 residues. Germline CDR1 reads SGHRS; CDR2 reads YFSETQ. For the CDR3, the DNA is TGCGCCAGCAGCTTGGCAATTTCGGGAGATGAAGCTTTCTTT. It specifies CASSLAISGDEAFF.

This clonotype was observed at least ten times. The V call is TRBV20-1, the J call TRBJ1-2; D is unresolved. Germline V gene sequence: CDR1 DFQATT, CDR2 SNEGSKA (reference sequence). This CDR3 is built from 13 residues. V was trimmed by 0 bases and J by 8 bases, leaving 13 bases between them. The CDR3 DNA reads as TGCAGTGCTAGAGATTCGTCGGGCGAGGGCTACACCTTC. Translation gives CSARDSSGEGYTF.

This clonotype occurred many times. The V and J genes are TRBV12-3 or TRBV12-4 and TRBJ2-1, with a weak D call TRBD1 (5 bases). Between the trimmed V and J ends, which lost 5 bases and 0 bases, there was a span of 17 bases. This CDR3 comprises 17 residues. CDR3 residues: CASSPFAGSFSYNEQFF. The CDR3 DNA reads TGTGCCAGCAGTCCTTTCGCAGGGTCCTTCTCCTACAATGAGCAGTTCTTC.

Many counts were recorded for this clonotype. The rearrangement uses TRBV5-1 and TRBJ2-1; tentative D call: TRBD2 (5 bases). Trimming took 2 bases from V and 6 from J, leaving 9 bases between them. Germline CDR1 SGHRS, CDR2 YFSETQ. This CDR3 is built from 13 residues. The CDR3 region has the DNA TGCGCCAGCAGCTTCGGGGTCTCCAATGAGCAGTTCTTC. Translation: CASSFGVSNEQFF. The variable domain in full, with the rest retrieved from reference TRBV5-1 and TRBJ2-1, is KAGVTQTPRYLIKTRGQQVTLSCSPISGHRSVSWYQQTPGQGLQFLFEYFSETQRNKGNFPGRFSGRQFSNSRSEMNVSTLELGDSALYLCASSFGVSNEQFFGPGTRLTVL.

There are many counts of this clonotype. This chain connects TRBV12-3 or TRBV12-4 to TRBJ1-5; tentative D call: TRBD1 (5 bases). The CDR3 length is 14 residues. Trimming took 3 bases from V and 3 from J, leaving 9 bases between them. In DNA, the CDR3 is TGTGCCAGCAGTTTCAGGGACGCCAATCAGCCCCAGCATTTT. Its translation: CASSFRDANQPQHF.

This clonotype has ten or more counts. The V and J genes are TRBV7-2 and TRBJ2-1; 9 bases line up with TRBD1. The germline CDR1 and CDR2 sequences are SGHTA and FQGNSA. The CDR3 has 16 residues. Trimming removed 5 bases from V and 7 bases from J; junction bases left unmatched: 12. CDR3: CASSPGQGLGFNEQFF. CDR3 DNA sequence: TGTGCCAGCAGCCCGGGACAGGGTCTCGGGTTTAATGAGCAGTTCTTC. The full variable domain, completed using reference TRBV7-2 and TRBJ2-1, is GAGVSQSPSNKVTEKGKDVELRCDPISGHTALYWYRQSLGQGLEFLIYFQGNSAPDKSGLPSDRFSAERTGGSVSTLTIQRTQQEDSAVYLCASSPGQGLGFNEQFFGPGTRLTVL.

This clonotype was seen only a few times. A much larger clone lies one base from this, so it may be a read error. V and J are TRBV14 and TRBJ1-2; D not resolved. The V gene's germline CDR1 is SGHDN and CDR2 FVKESK. The CDR3 covers 13 residues. CDR3 residues: CVSSQGAREGYTF. The CDR3 coding sequence is TGTGTCAGCAGCCAAGGAGCCCGGGAGGGCTACACCTTC.

The chain recombines TRBV5-6 with TRBJ1-4, with D hard to call. This CDR3 region has 13 residues. The germline V gene has CDR1 SGHDT and CDR2 YYEEEE. V lost 5 bases and J 4 bases, leaving 9 bases between the germline ends. This CDR3 is CASRDGNNEKLFF. CDR3 bases: TGTGCCAGCAGAGACGGTAATAATGAAAAACTGTTTTTT.

This clonotype was seen ten or more times. The chain is built from TRBV24-1 and TRBJ2-3; 8 bases are a match to TRBD1. The CDR3 is made up of 14 amino acids. CDR1 and CDR2 (germline): KGHDR, SFDVKD. The V and J ends lost 4 bases and 5 bases, in that order; junction bases with no gene match: 4. CDR3 sequence reads: CATSEGQGIDTQYF. DNA for the CDR3: TGTGCCACCAGTGAAGGACAGGGAATAGATACGCAGTATTTT.

This clonotype appeared many times. The rearrangement uses TRBV15 and TRBJ2-6, with unresolved D. CDR1 and CDR2 from the germline V gene are LNHNV and YYDKDF (reference sequence). Trimming stripped 1 base from V and 0 bases from J, with 4 bases between. The CDR3 has 15 residues. DNA of the CDR3: TGTGCCACCAGCAGAGGGACCTCTGGGGCCAACGTCCTGACTTTC. Protein sequence: CATSRGTSGANVLTF.

This clonotype has ten or more counts. The chain carries TRBV14 and TRBJ2-5; D is unclear. This CDR3 contains 11 residues. V was pared by 2 bases and J by 7 bases, with 5 bases between. The germline gives CDR1 SGHDN, CDR2 FVKESK. The CDR3 loop reads CASSQTRTQYF. The CDR3 DNA reads as TGTGCCAGCAGCCAAACCAGGACCCAGTACTTC.

This clonotype was counted at least ten times. This rearrangement joins TRBV20-1 to TRBJ1-2; 9 bases fit TRBD1. CDR1 and CDR2 (germline): DFQATT, SNEGSKA (reference sequence). Trimming removed 0 bases from V and 5 bases from J; junction bases left unmatched: 10. The CDR3 contains 16 residues. The CDR3 reads CSARDTPGDRAYGYTF. In DNA form, the CDR3 reads TGCAGTGCTAGAGACACCCCGGGGGACAGGGCTTATGGCTACACCTTC.

This clonotype was found many times. The V call is TRBV4-1, the J call TRBJ1-2; D uncertain. Looked up from germline, CDR1 is MGHRA and CDR2 is YSYEKL. The V and J ends lost 0 bases and 8 bases respectively, with 13 bases between them. This CDR3 contains 14 residues. Here the CDR3 DNA reads TGCGCCAGCAGCCAAGAGTGGCAGTTAAGGGGCTACACCTTC. Its translation: CASSQEWQLRGYTF.

In this sample, this clonotype turned up a few times. A much larger clone differs by one base, so this may be a read error. CDR3 sequence (DNA): TGCAGTGCTAGAGCCCCCACAGGAGATACCCAGTACTTC. Its translation is CSARAPTGDTQYF. The chain joins TRBV20-1 to TRBJ2-5, with D perhaps matching TRBD1 (5 bases). There are 13 residues in the CDR3. Between the trimmed V and J ends, which lost 1 base and 8 bases, there was a span of 14 bases. CDR1 and CDR2 from the germline V gene are DFQATT and SNEGSKA (reference sequence).

The sample holds many counts of this clonotype. This chain uses TRBV5-1 with TRBJ2-4; tentatively, D is TRBD1 (6 bases). The CDR3 runs to 14 residues. Germline V gene sequence: CDR1 SGHRS, CDR2 YFSETQ. With 4 bases removed from V and 2 bases from J, the gap between germline ends came to 10 bases. The CDR3 bases are TGCGCCAGCAGCGCCGGGACAACCAAAAACATTCAGTACTTC. Translated: CASSAGTTKNIQYF.

This clonotype was counted many times. The CDR3 sequence is CASRGLAVPRSSYEQYF. The DNA for the CDR3 is TGTGCCAGCAGAGGACTAGCGGTACCCAGGAGCTCCTACGAGCAGTACTTC. V and J are TRBV6-2 or TRBV6-3 and TRBJ2-7, with TRBD2 matching over 10 bases. CDR1 MNHEY and CDR2 SVGEGT come from the germline V gene. V lost 6 bases, J lost 0 bases, and 11 bases stayed unmatched. The CDR3 has 17 residues.

This clonotype was observed at least ten times. V and J are TRBV29-1 and TRBJ1-4; TRBD1 matches 7 bases. This CDR3 region has 13 residues. The trim removed 3 bases at V and 8 bases at J, leaving 6 bases unmatched. Per the germline V gene, CDR1 is SQVTM and CDR2 is ANQGSEA. The CDR3 bases are TGCAGCGTTGAGGGCGGAGGGGGCGAAAAACTGTTTTTT. It is translated as CSVEGGGGEKLFF.

This clonotype was recorded a few times. The chain combines TRBV7-2 with TRBJ1-2; D may be TRBD1 (6 bases). The germline V gene encodes CDR1 SGHTA and CDR2 FQGNSA. Trimming took 1 base from V and 6 from J, leaving 15 bases between them. The CDR3 sequence is 15 residues long. The CDR3 DNA reads TGTGCCAGCAGCTTAGTTGTGACAGGACAACATGGCTACACCTTC. This gives the protein CASSLVVTGQHGYTF.

This clonotype was recorded at least ten times. The chain couples TRBV5-1 to TRBJ2-1; D possibly corresponds to TRBD1 (5 bases). The CDR3 consists of 13 residues. Germline V lookup: CDR1 SGHRS, CDR2 YFSETQ. V shed 2 bases and J shed 5 bases, with 8 bases lying between them. CDR3 residues: CASSFTGNNEQFF. The CDR3 DNA reads TGCGCCAGCAGCTTTACAGGTAACAATGAGCAGTTCTTC.

This clonotype was counted at least ten times. The V gene is TRBV4-1, the J gene TRBJ1-5; 9 bases match TRBD1. The CDR3 consists of 15 residues. J lost 1 base, V lost 3 bases, and 1 base had no gene match. Germline values: CDR1 MGHRA, CDR2 YSYEKL. As DNA, the CDR3 is TGCGCCAGCAGCCAGGGGACAGGGAGCAATCAGCCCCAGCATTTT. It specifies CASSQGTGSNQPQHF.

This chain uses TRBV11-2 with TRBJ2-1; a weak D match, TRBD2 (6 bases). The germline V and J ends were trimmed by 5 bases and 5 bases, with 16 bases remaining between them. This CDR3 has 15 residues. Germline V gives CDR1 SGHAT, CDR2 FQNNGV. CDR3 in DNA: TGTGCCAGCAGCCCCCGAGGAGGGGCCAACAATGAGCAGTTCTTC. Encoded protein: CASSPRGGANNEQFF.

The table lists this clonotype with a few counts. A much larger clone lies one base from this, so it may be a read error. The chain combines TRBV12-3 or TRBV12-4 with TRBJ2-3; TRBD2 is a possible D gene (6 bases). V lost 8 bases to trimming and J lost 3 bases, with 18 bases between them. This CDR3 contains 15 residues. This CDR3 reads CASGIGGVRTDTQYF. The DNA for the CDR3 is TGTGCCAGCGGTATAGGAGGGGTTCGGACAGATACGCAGTATTTT.

Many counts were recorded for this clonotype. V gene TRBV30 combines with J gene TRBJ2-2; perhaps TRBD2 as D (6 bases). Germline V lookup: CDR1 GTSNPN, CDR2 SVGIG (reference sequence). The germline V and J ends were trimmed by 4 bases and 2 bases, with 14 bases remaining between them. The CDR3 runs to 15 residues. This CDR3 reads CAWNPGGVNTGELFF. As DNA, the CDR3 is TGTGCCTGGAACCCCGGCGGGGTTAACACCGGGGAGCTGTTTTTT. Based on the CDR3 plus reference TRBV30 and TRBJ2-2, the full variable domain is SQTIHQWPATLVQPVGSPLSLECTVEGTSNPNLYWYRQAAGRGLQLLFYSVGIGQISSEVPQNLSASRPQDRQFILSSKKLLLSDSGFYLCAWNPGGVNTGELFFGEGSRLTVL.

Many counts were recorded for this clonotype. The chain has TRBV6-2 or TRBV6-3 and TRBJ1-2; D is possibly TRBD1 (6 bases). Germline V gene sequence: CDR1 MNHEY, CDR2 SVGEGT. V lost 7 bases, J lost 2 bases, and 8 bases lay in between. This CDR3 has 12 residues. CDR3 bases: TGTGCCAGCATTGGACAGAACTATGGCTACACCTTC. It translates to CASIGQNYGYTF.

This clonotype has ten or more counts. The genes are TRBV5-1 and TRBJ1-2, with D maybe TRBD1 (6 bases). V dropped 6 bases and J dropped 4 bases, with 22 bases sitting between them. CDR1 and CDR2 from the germline V gene are SGHRS and YFSETQ. The CDR3 has 16 amino acids. CDR3 nucleotide sequence: TGCGCCAGCACGGGGAAAGACGCGGACAGCCCCTATGGCTACACCTTC. This codes for CASTGKDADSPYGYTF.

This clonotype was seen ten or more times. V usage is TRBV19 and J usage is TRBJ2-5; 9 bases map to TRBD1. Germline CDR1 and CDR2: LNHDA and SQIVND (reference sequence). CDR3 length: 15 residues. Germline trimming cut 3 bases from V and 3 bases from J; bases unmatched to any gene: 5. The CDR3 DNA follows: TGTGCCAGTAGTATTGCGGGACAGGGCGAAGAGACCCAGTACTTC. Protein: CASSIAGQGEETQYF.

The rearrangement links TRBV30 to TRBJ1-4; no firm D call. V shed 4 bases and J shed 0 bases, with 3 bases lying between them. CDR1 GTSNPN and CDR2 SVGIG come from the germline V gene (reference sequence). This CDR3 is built from 12 residues. The chain's CDR3 is CAWTATNEKLFF. As DNA, the CDR3 is TGTGCCTGGACAGCAACTAATGAAAAACTGTTTTTT. Full variable domain (remainder filled in from reference TRBV30 and TRBJ1-4): SQTIHQWPATLVQPVGSPLSLECTVEGTSNPNLYWYRQAAGRGLQLLFYSVGIGQISSEVPQNLSASRPQDRQFILSSKKLLLSDSGFYLCAWTATNEKLFFGSGTQLSVL.

This rearrangement joins TRBV5-1 to TRBJ1-1; tentative D call: TRBD1 (5 bases). The CDR3 length is 14 residues. Germline assignment: CDR1 SGHRS and CDR2 YFSETQ. Trimming cost V 1 base and J 4 bases, with 11 bases left between them. CDR3 coding DNA: TGCGCCAGCAGCTTGATCATTGGGGGCACTGAAGCTTTCTTT. Translation: CASSLIIGGTEAFF.